The clone carrying this T cell receptor (beta chain) was detected many times. Its antigen is still unknown. Original analysis: It was from CDR3 differences across clinicopathological groups that a distant-metastasis classifier for papillary thyroid cancer was built. With MiXCR, TCRdb reprocessed the PCR reads. TCRdb, rather than the study authors, made the V and J calls. The sample lists about 26,000 clones, more than 12% occurring once. This entry belongs to a study of metastatic and nonmetastatic thyroid tumors. Study as a whole: Across peripheral blood and tumor or nodule tissue samples taken from malignant and benign thyroid patients, the repertoires were compared with one another.

Each patient came to thyroid surgery without any prior treatment (of any kind). Study-level points and caveats: Reports indicated that malignant thyroid tumors showed significantly higher TCR beta diversity than benign nodules did, in blood and tumor.

The specimen was blood. The sequence came from a female donor with papillary thyroid cancer or a benign thyroid nodule (not recorded which). Some clones in this sample may be carry-over from other donors' samples.

The CDR3 DNA reads as TGTGCCAGCCAGGGGCGGGGAAAAGGTGATGAGCAGTTCTTC. Translation gives CASQGRGKGDEQFF. This chain connects TRBV12-3 or TRBV12-4 to TRBJ2-1; D is possibly TRBD1 or TRBD2 (6 bases each). The ends were cut back, 8 bases at V and 8 bases at J, with 19 bases in the middle. The CDR3 is made up of 14 amino acids.